The next 8 T cell receptor beta chains were all read from a single sample in a study of T cells in Graves' hyperthyroidism and ophthalmopathy. RNA transcripts provided the source from which TCR beta CDR3 regions were amplified. A first-round RT-PCR of the TCR CDR3 used the HTBI primer set. TCRdb processed the multiplex PCR reads anew with MiXCR; each CDR3 protein has one entry. Of 600,000 to 650,000 distinct CDR3 sequences in the sample, more than 20% were seen once. Sample: blood. These receptors were collected from a young man with Graves' ophthalmopathy.

In its sample, this clonotype was seen a few times. The gene calls are TRBV20-1 and TRBJ2-3, with D possibly being TRBD2 (5 bases). The V gene lost 0 bases and the J gene lost 1 base, with 5 bases spanning the gap. From germline, CDR1 is DFQATT and CDR2 SNEGSKA (reference sequence). This CDR3 contains 13 residues. CDR3 nucleotide sequence: TGCAGTGCTAGAGAAGCGGGCACAGATACGCAGTATTTT. It codes for CSAREAGTDTQYF.

For this clonotype: A junction boundary mismatches the germline segment, possibly from a read error. The chain has TRBV11-2 and TRBJ2-3; 11 bases line up with TRBD2. This CDR3 has 19 residues. CDR1 is SGHAT, CDR2 FQNNGV, per germline. In DNA form, the CDR3 reads TGTGCCGGCAGCTTCCAATTTAGCGGGAGGGAGTTCGGCACAGATACGCAGTATTTT. As protein: CAGSFQFSGREFGTDTQYF.

This clonotype has more than one count but fewer than ten. The V and J genes are TRBV20-1 and TRBJ1-1; D gene ambiguous. V was trimmed by 1 base and J by 0 bases, leaving 18 bases between them. The CDR3 extends over 17 amino acids. Germline lookup yields CDR1 DFQATT and CDR2 SNEGSKA (reference sequence). CDR3 in amino acids: CSARARRSYTVNTEAFF. CDR3 in DNA: TGCAGTGCTAGAGCTCGGCGGAGCTATACGGTGAACACTGAAGCTTTCTTT.

This clonotype was detected ten times or more. The gene calls are TRBV7-9 and TRBJ1-5, with D possibly being TRBD1 (5 bases). The CDR3 is 14 amino acids. The germline V gene encodes CDR1 SEHNR and CDR2 FQNEAQ (reference sequence). V shed 5 bases and J shed 0 bases, with 8 bases lying between them. CDR3 in DNA: TGTGCCAGCAGCGGGGGAGGTAGCAATCAGCCCCAGCATTTT. This sequence encodes CASSGGGSNQPQHF.

The rearrangement links TRBV9 to TRBJ2-7, with D uncertain. Trimming left V 2 bases short and J 4 bases short, with 10 bases between. This CDR3 has 13 amino acids. Germline CDR1 and CDR2: SGDLS and YYNGEE. This CDR3 is CASSVSPSYEQYF. CDR3 coding DNA: TGTGCCAGCAGCGTCTCTCCCAGTTACGAGCAGTACTTC.

This clonotype was picked up many times. The rearrangement uses TRBV18 and TRBJ2-7, with 8 bases aligning to TRBD2. Germline CDR1 reads KGHSH; CDR2 reads LQKENI. The CDR3 has 15 amino acids. J lost 5 bases, V lost 0 bases, and 6 bases had no gene match. Here the CDR3 reads CASSPPSGSPHEQYF. CDR3 DNA: TGTGCCAGCTCACCACCCAGCGGGAGCCCCCACGAGCAGTACTTC.

V usage is TRBV6-5 and J usage is TRBJ1-1; D gene unclear. CDR1 is MNHEY and CDR2 is SVGAGI in the germline V gene. The CDR3 runs to 15 residues. V was pared by 0 bases and J by 1 base, with 9 bases between. The CDR3 spells CASSYSVDWNTEAFF. The CDR3 DNA reads as TGTGCCAGCAGTTACTCGGTTGACTGGAACACTGAAGCTTTCTTT.

This clonotype was seen at least ten times. V and J are TRBV7-2 and TRBJ2-3, with D possibly TRBD1 on 5 matching bases. Germline V gene sequence: CDR1 SGHTA, CDR2 FQGNSA. The CDR3 has 18 amino acids. The ends were cut back, 2 bases at V and 2 bases at J, with 20 bases in the middle. CDR3 nucleotide sequence: TGTGCCAGCAGCTTAAGGGGCCCGGCGGCCGGTATCACAGATACGCAGTATTTT. Translating gives CASSLRGPAAGITDTQYF. The full variable domain, with the rest looked up from reference TRBV7-2 and TRBJ2-3, is GAGVSQSPSNKVTEKGKDVELRCDPISGHTALYWYRQSLGQGLEFLIYFQGNSAPDKSGLPSDRFSAERTGGSVSTLTIQRTQQEDSAVYLCASSLRGPAAGITDTQYFGPGTRLTVL.